These 23 T cell receptor beta chains share one sample of origin, sequenced in a study of molecular identifiers for immune sequencing clone quantification (dated by TCRdb to the late 2010s). The library came from PCR. Sequencing relied on a NextSeq 500. TCRdb passed the public sequencing reads through fastp at Q25 and MiXCR, retaining productive beta sequences. Entries that share a CDR3 protein sequence are merged under the most common genes and DNA. Within this sample are 400,000 to 600,000 distinct CDR3 sequences, with 25% of them counted one time only. The top ten clones comprise 0.7% to 0.9% of the sample. Sequencing used naive CD8+ T cells from blood, with Jurkat cell RNA spiked in. The cell subset or site label corresponds to: FACS-sorted CD8+CD4-CCR7+CD45RA+ naive T cells. Every receptor here comes from a human donor in good health. Some libraries in this study had Jurkat cell RNA spiked in.

This clonotype was seen only a few times. Since a much larger clone is just one base distant, this may be a read error. The CDR3 DNA reads TGTGCCAGCAGTGCCGGGGCATATAGCAATCAGCCCCAGCATTTT. Amino acids: CASSAGAYSNQPQHF. The chain joins TRBV12-3 or TRBV12-4 to TRBJ1-5; tentatively, D is TRBD1 (5 bases). The CDR3 sequence is 15 residues long. Trimming shortened V by 5 bases and J by 0 bases, and 11 bases separated the two germline ends.

This clonotype was detected ten times or more. V and J are TRBV3-1 and TRBJ2-1, with TRBD1 identical over 7 bases. V shed 3 bases and J 8 bases; nucleotides not matched to a gene: 4. The CDR3 has 13 residues. Germline V CDR1 and CDR2: LGHDT, YNNKEL (reference sequence). CDR3 bases: TGTGCCAGCAGCCATTGGACAGGCGATGAGCAGTTCTTC. Translation gives CASSHWTGDEQFF.

As concerns this clonotype: A read error may explain this, as a much larger clone is one base away. The genes are TRBV12-3 or TRBV12-4 and TRBJ2-5; maybe TRBD1 (6 bases). This CDR3 spans 15 amino acids. The chain's CDR3 is CAGSQTTGSGETQYF. The CDR3 DNA follows: TGTGCCGGCAGTCAAACTACAGGGTCAGGAGAGACCCAGTACTTC.

This clonotype showed up many times. The CDR3 loop reads CASSRTGGGTEAFF. CDR3 in DNA: TGTGCCAGCAGCCGCACAGGGGGAGGCACTGAAGCTTTCTTT. The chain has TRBV7-6 and TRBJ1-1; 8 bases match TRBD1. Germline V lookup: CDR1 SGHVS, CDR2 FNYEAQ. The CDR3 totals 14 residues. The J segment lost 4 bases and the V segment lost 5 bases, leaving 6 bases of the junction unmatched. Filled out from reference TRBV7-6 and TRBJ1-1, the complete variable domain reads GAGVSQSPRYKVTKRGQDVALRCDPISGHVSLYWYRQALGQGPEFLTYFNYEAQQDKSGLPNDRFSAERPEGSISTLTIQRTEQRDSAMYRCASSRTGGGTEAFFGQGTRLTVV.

On this clonotype: An end of the junction does not agree with germline; a read error may underlie this. This chain joins TRBV4-3 and TRBJ2-7, with 10 bases identical to TRBD1. The CDR3 has 15 amino acids. In germline, CDR1 is LGHNA, CDR2 YSLEER. CDR3 sequence (DNA): TGCGCCAGCAACCAAGGACGGACAGGGGGCTACGAGCAGTACTTC. It is translated as CASNQGRTGGYEQYF.

This clonotype was seen more than once but under ten times. This chain links TRBV19 with TRBJ1-5, with D tentatively TRBD1 (6 bases). CDR3 length: 15 residues. CDR1 and CDR2 from the germline V gene are LNHDA and SQIVND (reference sequence). V dropped 1 base and J dropped 7 bases, with 14 bases sitting between them. CDR3 protein: CASSIGGGLRQPQHF. CDR3 nucleotide sequence: TGTGCCAGTAGTATAGGGGGGGGGCTACGCCAGCCCCAGCATTTT.

This clonotype showed up just once. Mismatch with germline at one junction end may stem from a read error. This chain uses TRBV4-1 with TRBJ1-4; the D gene is possibly TRBD1 (5 bases). This CDR3 comprises 13 residues. CDR1 and CDR2 from the germline V gene are MGHRA and YSYEKL. This CDR3 is CASSLGLNEELFF. In nucleotides, the CDR3 is TGCGCCAGCAGCCTGGGACTCAATGAAGAACTGTTTTTT.

This clonotype was detected many times. The rearrangement uses TRBV10-3 and TRBJ1-2, with D perhaps TRBD1 (5 bases). The germline gives CDR1 ENHRY, CDR2 SYGVKD. This CDR3 is 14 amino acids long. The V gene lost 10 bases and the J gene lost 8 bases, with 23 bases spanning the gap. Written as DNA, the CDR3 is TGTGCCACGGGAAGAATGGACACCCTGAGAGGCTACACCTTC. This translates into CATGRMDTLRGYTF.

This clonotype was recorded a few times. This chain joins TRBV5-3 and TRBJ1-6, with 10 bases aligning to TRBD1. TRBV5-3 is marked as an open reading frame, function uncertain. The ends lost 8 bases at V and 4 bases at J; junction bases unmatched: 9. The CDR3 is made up of 16 amino acids. CDR3 DNA sequence: TGTGCCAGCAGCAAAGGACAGGGGGTTTATAATTCACCCCTCCACTTT. Encoded protein: CASSKGQGVYNSPLHF.

The chain couples TRBV28 to TRBJ2-7; a possible D gene is TRBD1 (6 bases). V gave up 7 bases and J gave up 3 bases, with 13 bases separating them. The CDR3 loop spans 13 amino acids. Per germline, CDR1 MDHEN and CDR2 SYDVKM. In nucleotides, the CDR3 is TGTGCCAGCACGTGGACAGAAAACTACGAGCAGTACTTC. Translation: CASTWTENYEQYF.

This clonotype was counted at least ten times. The V gene is TRBV27, the J gene TRBJ2-5, with unresolved D. Germline V lookup: CDR1 MNHEY, CDR2 SMNVEV (reference sequence). This CDR3 is 14 amino acids long. The V end lost 5 bases, the J end lost 4 bases, and 14 bases lay between the germline ends. The CDR3 sequence: CASSPVWARETQYF. CDR3 coding DNA: TGTGCCAGCAGTCCAGTCTGGGCCCGAGAGACCCAGTACTTC.

This clonotype was counted only a few times. The rearrangement uses TRBV5-6 and TRBJ2-5; D is uncertain. CDR3 length equals 15 residues. Trimming removed 2 bases from V and 5 bases from J, with 16 bases in between. CDR1 is SGHDT, CDR2 YYEEEE, per germline. DNA for the CDR3: TGTGCCAGCAGCTTATCAGACGTACCTTGGGAGACCCAGTACTTC. Protein: CASSLSDVPWETQYF.

The rearrangement links TRBV19 to TRBJ2-7; D assignment may be TRBD1 or TRBD2 (5 bases each). Germline assignment: CDR1 LNHDA and CDR2 SQIVND (reference sequence). Trimming left V 0 bases short and J 2 bases short, with 11 bases between. The CDR3 runs to 15 residues. CDR3 in amino acids: CASSIDAGTPYEQYF. In nucleotides, the CDR3 is TGTGCCAGTAGTATAGATGCAGGGACCCCCTACGAGCAGTACTTC.

V usage is TRBV7-3 and J usage is TRBJ2-1, with TRBD2 matching over 9 bases. Germline CDR1 is SGHTA and CDR2 is FQGTGA. The CDR3 is made up of 16 amino acids. V shed 5 bases and J 9 bases; nucleotides not matched to a gene: 14. The chain's CDR3 is CASSPLSSGINSEQFF. Written as DNA, the CDR3 is TGTGCCAGCAGCCCGTTGTCTAGCGGGATAAACAGTGAGCAGTTCTTC.

This clonotype was found a few times. V and J are TRBV7-6 and TRBJ1-5, with D perhaps matching TRBD1 (6 bases). This CDR3 is built from 15 residues. V was shortened by 5 bases and J by 6 bases, with 17 bases between the two germline ends. The germline CDR1 and CDR2 sequences are SGHVS and FNYEAQ. In DNA form, the CDR3 reads TGTGCCAGCAGCCCCTGGTTGGGGGCAGGTCAGCCCCAGCATTTT. This sequence encodes CASSPWLGAGQPQHF.

The chain links TRBV29-1 to TRBJ2-1; TRBD2 aligns across 11 bases. The CDR3 is 18 residues long. J lost 0 bases, V lost 6 bases, and 13 bases had no gene match. Germline CDR1 and CDR2: SQVTM and ANQGSEA. The CDR3 reads CSVDPGLAATSSYNEQFF. CDR3 coding DNA: TGCAGCGTAGACCCGGGACTAGCGGCAACCAGCTCCTACAATGAGCAGTTCTTC.

To note about this clonotype: One junction end disagrees with the germline gene, perhaps due to a read error. This sequence joins TRBV24-1 and TRBJ1-1; the D gene is possibly TRBD1 (5 bases). The CDR3 spans 13 residues. In germline, CDR1 is KGHDR, CDR2 SFDVKD. The CDR3 loop is CAAGRGMNTEGFF. The CDR3 region has the DNA TGTGCCGCGGGGCGGGGGATGAACACTGAAGGTTTCTTT.

This clonotype was seen ten or more times. The chain couples TRBV6-1 to TRBJ1-2; D ambiguous. Germline V gene data show CDR1 as MNHNS and CDR2 as SASEGT. V shed 1 base and J shed 4 bases, with 7 bases lying between them. The CDR3 extends over 13 amino acids. The CDR3 DNA follows: TGTGCCAGCAGTGAAGGGGAACTCTATGGCTACACCTTC. Residues: CASSEGELYGYTF.

This rearrangement joins TRBV28 to TRBJ2-7; a weak D match, TRBD1 (6 bases). The CDR3 extends over 14 amino acids. The germline gives CDR1 MDHEN, CDR2 SYDVKM. V gave up 5 bases and J gave up 2 bases, with 13 bases separating them. The CDR3 DNA follows: TGTGCCAGCAGTCTTGAGACAGGTACCTACGAGCAGTACTTC. Protein product: CASSLETGTYEQYF.

This clonotype was counted at least ten times. V gene TRBV11-1 combines with J gene TRBJ2-7, with TRBD1 identical over 9 bases. V was pared by 0 bases and J by 3 bases, with 12 bases of the junction left unmatched. Germline values: CDR1 SGHAT, CDR2 FQDESV (reference sequence). CDR3 length: 18 amino acids. CDR3 residues: CASSLAPRGTGSYYEQYF. The CDR3 region has the DNA TGTGCCAGCAGCTTAGCTCCGAGGGGGACAGGGTCGTACTACGAGCAGTACTTC. The full variable domain, in which reference TRBV11-1 and TRBJ2-7 provide the parts outside the CDR3, is EAEVAQSPRYKITEKSQAVAFWCDPISGHATLYWYRQILGQGPELLVQFQDESVVDDSQLPKDRFSAERLKGVDSTLKIQPAELGDSAMYLCASSLAPRGTGSYYEQYFGPGTRLTVT.

About this clonotype itself: Its ends do not fully match the called genes, so a read error is possible. The chain combines TRBV2 with TRBJ1-1; D is unresolved. The CDR3 sequence is 10 residues long. Looked up from germline, CDR1 is SNHLY and CDR2 is FYNNEI. Written as DNA, the CDR3 is TGTACCAGCAGCGGAACCGGAGCTTTCTTT. Translation: CTSSGTGAFF.

This clonotype was recorded many times. The chain has TRBV4-3 and TRBJ2-4; D gene uncertain. The CDR3 has 16 residues. Trimming took off 1 base at V and 3 bases at J, with 13 bases between the two ends. Germline CDR1 and CDR2: LGHNA and YSLEER. This CDR3 is CASSQGIPLDKNIQYF. Written as DNA, the CDR3 is TGCGCCAGCAGCCAAGGTATCCCACTGGACAAAAACATTCAGTACTTC.

This chain uses TRBV6-2 or TRBV6-3 with TRBJ2-1; D remains unclear. Germline-derived CDR1 and CDR2 are MNHEY and SVGEGT. V dropped 7 bases and J dropped 2 bases, with 12 bases sitting between them. This CDR3 contains 14 residues. The CDR3: CASTVGLTYNEQFF. CDR3 nucleotides: TGTGCCAGCACGGTGGGCCTCACCTACAATGAGCAGTTCTTC.